This T cell receptor beta chain was sequenced in a study of T cell repertoires in aging, cancer and after chemotherapy. Study-level results: In each cancer cohort, median generation probability increased across chemotherapy, suggesting thymic output rebounded.

Amplification of TCR beta used genomic DNA extracted from peripheral blood. With regard to this clonotype: The antigen is undetermined.

The ends lost 3 bases at V and 4 bases at J; junction bases unmatched: 3. The germline CDR1 and CDR2 sequences are KGHDR and SFDVKD. There are 15 residues in the CDR3. Rearranged V-D-J TRB sequences were amplified with a mixed TRB-A/B primer pool. TCRdb re-derived calls from the multiplex PCR reads in MiXCR, one entry per CDR3 protein. The data contain a few thousand distinct CDR3 sequences, roughly a quarter of them singletons. This sequence joins TRBV24-1 and TRBJ1-2; 11 nucleotides align to TRBD1. The sample comprised blood. This clonotype originated in a human donor in good health. Here the CDR3 DNA reads TGTGCCACCAGTGATCCGGACAGGGGGCCCTATGGCTACACCTTC. Translated: CATSDPDRGPYGYTF.